This TCR beta chain is drawn from a study of T cell changes during pregnancy in multiple sclerosis (dated by TCRdb to the late 2010s). Some background on the complete study: In women with multiple sclerosis, the researchers looked at how the T cell repertoire shifted as pregnancy progressed.

With respect to this clone: No antigen is known for it. Base quality data are lacking; no much larger clone is found one base away.

To prepare the library, the immunoSEQ multiplex PCR assay was applied. The table was pulled from immuneACCESS by TCRdb, which kept in-frame rearrangements only. Such tables lose some clones; where checked, under half of the loss comes from unresolved V genes, and the rest has no known cause. Present in this sample are about 36,000 clones, about 90% of which were seen just once. More than 0.4% of the sample is held by the ten biggest clonotypes. Including cysteine and phenylalanine, the CDR3 has 13 amino acids. The DNA shown is the 39-base CDR3, in frame from base 1. The junction carries 9 bases between V and J, which are trimmed by 1 base and 6 bases respectively. CDR1 and CDR2 are read off the germline V gene as SGHAT and FQNNGV.

This TCR was sampled from a female donor with multiple sclerosis, enrolled in a pregnancy study. The chain was built from TRBV11-2 and TRBJ2-5, with TRBD2 tentatively as D gene (5 bases match). Sequencing was performed on CD4+ T cells from peripheral blood mononuclear cells, taken after pregnancy. The DNA sequence is given as TGTGCCAGCAGCTTAGCGGGGTGGCAGACCCAGTACTTC. The resulting protein is CASSLAGWQTQYF.